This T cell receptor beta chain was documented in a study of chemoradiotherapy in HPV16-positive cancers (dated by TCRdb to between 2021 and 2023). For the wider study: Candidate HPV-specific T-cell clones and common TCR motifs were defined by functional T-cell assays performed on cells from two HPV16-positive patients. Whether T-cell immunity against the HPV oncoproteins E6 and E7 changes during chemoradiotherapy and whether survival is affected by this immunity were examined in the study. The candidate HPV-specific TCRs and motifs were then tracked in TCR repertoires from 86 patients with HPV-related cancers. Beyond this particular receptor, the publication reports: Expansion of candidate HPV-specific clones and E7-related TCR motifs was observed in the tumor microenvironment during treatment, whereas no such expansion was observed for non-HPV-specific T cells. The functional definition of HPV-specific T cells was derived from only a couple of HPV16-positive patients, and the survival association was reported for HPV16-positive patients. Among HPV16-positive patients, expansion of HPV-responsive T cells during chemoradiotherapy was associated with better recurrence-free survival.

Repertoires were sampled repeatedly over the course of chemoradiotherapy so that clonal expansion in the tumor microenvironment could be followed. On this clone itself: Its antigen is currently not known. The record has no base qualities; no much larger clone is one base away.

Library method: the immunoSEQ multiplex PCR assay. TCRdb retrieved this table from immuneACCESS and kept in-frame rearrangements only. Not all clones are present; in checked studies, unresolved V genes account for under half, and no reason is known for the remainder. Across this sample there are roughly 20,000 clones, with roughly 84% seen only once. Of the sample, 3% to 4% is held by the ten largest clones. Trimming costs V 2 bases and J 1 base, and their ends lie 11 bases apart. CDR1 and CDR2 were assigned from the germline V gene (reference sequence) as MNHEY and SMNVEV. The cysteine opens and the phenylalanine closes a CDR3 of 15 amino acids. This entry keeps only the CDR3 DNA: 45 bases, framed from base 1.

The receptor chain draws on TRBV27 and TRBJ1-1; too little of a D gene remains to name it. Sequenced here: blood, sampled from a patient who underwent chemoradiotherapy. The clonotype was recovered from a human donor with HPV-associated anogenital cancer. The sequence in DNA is TGTGCCAGCAGTTTAACCTGGCGGGGGAACACTGAAGCTTTCTTT. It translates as CASSLTWRGNTEAFF.